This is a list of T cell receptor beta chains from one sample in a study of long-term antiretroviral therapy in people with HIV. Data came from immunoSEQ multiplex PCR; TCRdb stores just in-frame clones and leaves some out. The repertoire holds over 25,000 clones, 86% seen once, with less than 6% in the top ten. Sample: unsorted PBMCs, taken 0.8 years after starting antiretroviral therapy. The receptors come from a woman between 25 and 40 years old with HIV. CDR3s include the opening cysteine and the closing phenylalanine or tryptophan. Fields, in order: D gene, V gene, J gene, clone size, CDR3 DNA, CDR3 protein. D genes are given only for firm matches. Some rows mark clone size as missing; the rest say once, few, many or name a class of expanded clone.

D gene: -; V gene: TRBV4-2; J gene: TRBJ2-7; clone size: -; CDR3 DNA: TGTGCCAGCAGCCAATGGAACGACAGGGGAGGGTACGAGCAGTACTTC; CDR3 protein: CASSQWNDRGGYEQYF
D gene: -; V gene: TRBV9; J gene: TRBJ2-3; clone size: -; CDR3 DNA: TGTGCCAGCAGCGAACAGGGCTTTAGCACAGATACGCAGTATTTT; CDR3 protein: CASSEQGFSTDTQYF
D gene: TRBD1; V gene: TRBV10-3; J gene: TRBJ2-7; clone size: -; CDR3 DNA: TGTGCCATCAGTGAGGGACAGGGTACTGGCGAGCAGTACTTC; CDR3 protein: CAISEGQGTGEQYF
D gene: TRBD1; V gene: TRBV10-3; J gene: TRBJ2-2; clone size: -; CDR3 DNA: TGTGCCATCAGTAAGGACAGGACGGACACCGGGGAGCTGTTTTTT; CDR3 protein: CAISKDRTDTGELFF
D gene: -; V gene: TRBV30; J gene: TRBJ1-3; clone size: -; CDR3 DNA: TGTGCCTGGAGGACTGCGGGGAACGCTGGAAACACCATATATTTT; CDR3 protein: CAWRTAGNAGNTIYF
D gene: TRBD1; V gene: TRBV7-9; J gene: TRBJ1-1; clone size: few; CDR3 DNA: TGTGCCAGTGCGACAGGGAGAAACACTGAAGCTTTCTTT; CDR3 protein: CASATGRNTEAFF
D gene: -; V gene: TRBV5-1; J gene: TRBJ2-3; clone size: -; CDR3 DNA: TGCGCCAGCAGTTCAGGGTGGACAGATACGCAGTATTTT; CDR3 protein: CASSSGWTDTQYF
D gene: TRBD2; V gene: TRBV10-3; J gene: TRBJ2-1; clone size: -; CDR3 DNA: TGTGCCATCTCCCCGGGGGGCTCCTACAATGAGCAGTTCTTC; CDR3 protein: CAISPGGSYNEQFF
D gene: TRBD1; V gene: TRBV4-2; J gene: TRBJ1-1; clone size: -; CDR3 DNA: TGTGCCAGCAGCCAAGCTAATTCCGGGACAGGGAACACTGAAGCTTTCTTT; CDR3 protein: CASSQANSGTGNTEAFF
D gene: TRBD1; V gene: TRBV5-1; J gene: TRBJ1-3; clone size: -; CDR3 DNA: TGCGCCAGCAGCTTGGCGACAGGGGGCTTAGGTGGAAACACCATATATTTT; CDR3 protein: CASSLATGGLGGNTIYF
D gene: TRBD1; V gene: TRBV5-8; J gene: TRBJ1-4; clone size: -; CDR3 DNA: TGTGCCAGCAGCCCCGGACAGGCAACTAATGAAAAACTGTTTTTT; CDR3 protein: CASSPGQATNEKLFF
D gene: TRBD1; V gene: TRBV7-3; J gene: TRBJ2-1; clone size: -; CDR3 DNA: TGTGCCAGCAGCCCGACAGGGGGCGGAAATGAGCAGTTCTTC; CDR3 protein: CASSPTGGGNEQFF
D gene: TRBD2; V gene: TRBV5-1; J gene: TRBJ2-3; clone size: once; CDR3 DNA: TGCGCCAGCCGGGAGGGAAGCACAGATACGCAGTATTTT; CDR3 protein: CASREGSTDTQYF
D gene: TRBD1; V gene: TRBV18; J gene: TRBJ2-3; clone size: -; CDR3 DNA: TGTGCCAGCTCACAACACAGGGGGACAGATACGCAGTATTTT; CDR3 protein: CASSQHRGTDTQYF
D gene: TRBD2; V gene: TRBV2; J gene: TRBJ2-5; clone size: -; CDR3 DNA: TGTGCCACCCTCACCTATCGGGGACTAGCGGGGGATGAGACCCAGTACTTC; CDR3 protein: CATLTYRGLAGDETQYF
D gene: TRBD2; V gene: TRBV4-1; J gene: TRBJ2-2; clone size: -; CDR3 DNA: TGCGCCAGCAGGCGATCCGGGACTAGCGGGGGAAGCACCGGGGAGCTGTTTTTT; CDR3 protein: CASRRSGTSGGSTGELFF
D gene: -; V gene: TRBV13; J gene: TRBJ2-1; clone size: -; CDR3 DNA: TGTGCCAGCAGCTTAGGAGGCAGCCTTGACAATGAGCAGTTCTTC; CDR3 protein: CASSLGGSLDNEQFF
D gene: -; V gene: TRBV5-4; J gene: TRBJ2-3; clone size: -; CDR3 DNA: TGTGCCAGCAGCTTCACAGGGATAGATACGCAGTATTTT; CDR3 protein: CASSFTGIDTQYF
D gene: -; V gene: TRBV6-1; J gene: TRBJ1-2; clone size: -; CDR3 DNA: TGTGCCAGCAGTAAGACAGCCGTGTATGGCTACACCTTC; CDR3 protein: CASSKTAVYGYTF
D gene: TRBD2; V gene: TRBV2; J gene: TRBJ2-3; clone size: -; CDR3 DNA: TGTGCCAGCATACTAGCGGGGGGGCGGACAGATACGCAGTATTTT; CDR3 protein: CASILAGGRTDTQYF
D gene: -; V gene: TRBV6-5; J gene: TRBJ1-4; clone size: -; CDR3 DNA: TGTGCCAGCAGCCTCACCAGAACTAATGAAAAACTGTTTTTT; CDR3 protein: CASSLTRTNEKLFF
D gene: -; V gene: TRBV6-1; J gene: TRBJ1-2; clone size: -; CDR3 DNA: TGTGCCAGCAGTGAAGCGCGTCGAATGACCGTCTATGGCTACACCTTC; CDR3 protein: CASSEARRMTVYGYTF
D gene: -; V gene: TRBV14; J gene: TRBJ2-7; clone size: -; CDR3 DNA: TGTGCCAGCAGCCTTCACAGGGACGCTCCGGTGGGGGAGCAGTACTTC; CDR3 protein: CASSLHRDAPVGEQYF
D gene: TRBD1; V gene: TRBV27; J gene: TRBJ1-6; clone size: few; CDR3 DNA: TGTGCCAGCAGTTACGGGGACAGTCCTTCACCCCTCCACTTT; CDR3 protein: CASSYGDSPSPLHF
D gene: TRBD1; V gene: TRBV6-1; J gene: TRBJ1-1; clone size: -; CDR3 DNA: TGTGCCAGCCAGGACAGGGCAGGAAACACTGAAGCTTTCTTT; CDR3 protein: CASQDRAGNTEAFF
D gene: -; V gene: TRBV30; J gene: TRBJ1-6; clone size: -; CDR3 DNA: TGTGCCTGGAGTCTCGAGGGGACATGGCGCTTTCCGAATTCACCCCTCCACTTT; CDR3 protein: CAWSLEGTWRFPNSPLHF
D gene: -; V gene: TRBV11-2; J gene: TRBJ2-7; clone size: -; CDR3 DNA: TGTGCCAGCAGCCTCGAGGTGGGGGAGCAGTACTTC; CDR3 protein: CASSLEVGEQYF
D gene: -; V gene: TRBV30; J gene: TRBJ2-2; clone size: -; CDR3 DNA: TGTGCCTGGAGTGTAATACGGGGCTCCGGGGAGCTGTTTTTT; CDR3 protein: CAWSVIRGSGELFF
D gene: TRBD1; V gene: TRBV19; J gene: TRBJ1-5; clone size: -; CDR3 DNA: TGTGCCAGTAGTACAGGGGGCGCCAAGAGTCAGCCCCAGCATTTT; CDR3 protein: CASSTGGAKSQPQHF
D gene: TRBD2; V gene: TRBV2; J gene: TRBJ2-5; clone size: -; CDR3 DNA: TGTGCCAGCAGTGCCCGCTCCGGGGGGGAGACCCAGTACTTC; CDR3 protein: CASSARSGGETQYF
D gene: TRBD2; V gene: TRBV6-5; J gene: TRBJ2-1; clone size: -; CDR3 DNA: TGTGCCAGCAGGGAGACTAGCGGGTACTTCAATGAGCAGTTCTTC; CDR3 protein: CASRETSGYFNEQFF
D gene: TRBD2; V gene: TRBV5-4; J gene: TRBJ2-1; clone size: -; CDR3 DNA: TGTGCCAGCAGCTTCACTAGCGGGGGGGCTAGCTCCTACAATGAGCAGTTCTTC; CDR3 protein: CASSFTSGGASSYNEQFF
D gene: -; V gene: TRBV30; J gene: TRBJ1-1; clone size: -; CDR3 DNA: TGTGCCTGGAGTCTGTTAGCGAACACTGAAGCTTTCTTT; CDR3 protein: CAWSLLANTEAFF
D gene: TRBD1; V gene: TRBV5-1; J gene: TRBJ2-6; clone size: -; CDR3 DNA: TGCGCCAGCAGCTTGGTTAAGTATCTCGACAGGGGAGGATCTGGGGCCAACGTCCTGACTTTC; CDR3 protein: CASSLVKYLDRGGSGANVLTF
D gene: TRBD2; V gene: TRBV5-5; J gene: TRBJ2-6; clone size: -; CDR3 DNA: TGTGCCAGCAGCGTGACAGGGACTAGCGGGGGTAGTGGGGCCAACGTCCTGACTTTC; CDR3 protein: CASSVTGTSGGSGANVLTF
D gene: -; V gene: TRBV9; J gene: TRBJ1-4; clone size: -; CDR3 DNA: TGTGCCAGCAGCGTAGGGGGGGGATTTGGAGGGACTAATGAAAAACTGTTTTTT; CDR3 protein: CASSVGGGFGGTNEKLFF
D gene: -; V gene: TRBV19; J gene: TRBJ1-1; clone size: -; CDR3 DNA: TGTGCCAGTAAAGGGGGTGGGACTGGTGAAGCTTTCTTT; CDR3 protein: CASKGGGTGEAFF
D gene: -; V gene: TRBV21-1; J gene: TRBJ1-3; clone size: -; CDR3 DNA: TGTGCCAGCAGCGAGCCTTGGCTGAGAAACACCATATATTTT; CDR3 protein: CASSEPWLRNTIYF
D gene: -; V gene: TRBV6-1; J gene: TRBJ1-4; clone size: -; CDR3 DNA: TGTGCCAGCAGTGACAACAGTGGGACTAATGAAAAACTGTTTTTT; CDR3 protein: CASSDNSGTNEKLFF
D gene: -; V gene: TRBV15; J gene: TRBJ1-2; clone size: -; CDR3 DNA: TGTGCCACCAGCAGAGGGGACTATGGCTACACCTTT; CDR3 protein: CATSRGDYGYTF
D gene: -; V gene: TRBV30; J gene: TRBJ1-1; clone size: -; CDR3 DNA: TGTGCCTGGAGTGAAGAGATACCACCCCGGAGGGAGACTGAAGCTTTCTTT; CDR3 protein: CAWSEEIPPRRETEAFF
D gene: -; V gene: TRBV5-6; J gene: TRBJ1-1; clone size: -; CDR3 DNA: TGTGCCAGCAGCTTGGACAGTGGGACGAACACTGAAGCTTTCTTT; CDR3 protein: CASSLDSGTNTEAFF
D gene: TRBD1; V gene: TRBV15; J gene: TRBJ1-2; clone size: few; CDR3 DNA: TGTGCCACCAGCAGACCGGGACAGGAACCTTTTAGCTACACCTTC; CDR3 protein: CATSRPGQEPFSYTF